This is a list of T cell receptor beta chains from one sample in a study of early T cells in non-severe SARS-CoV-2 infection. TCRdb reprocessed the 5' RACE reads with MiXCR, giving one entry per CDR3 protein. Among some 33,000 distinct CDR3 sequences, under 6% were seen once, and the ten largest hold 10% to 15%. The sequenced material came from whole blood. The receptors here all came from an adult who was a healthcare worker with PCR-confirmed SARS-CoV-2 infection or an uninfected control (not recorded which). Each CDR3 is given with its conserved first and last residue. A D gene is named only where the DNA matches it firmly. A clone size is listed for some rows: how often the clone was seen (once, few, many), or a class if it is expanded.

j_call d_call clone_size v_call cdr3_nt cdr3_aa
TRBJ2-5 . many TRBV4-1 TGCGCCAGCAGCCAAGTCCCGGGGCCCTCCCAAGAGACCCAGTACTTC CASSQVPGPSQETQYF
TRBJ1-2 TRBD1 many TRBV5-1 TGCGCCAGCAGCCTGGACAGGGGCTTTTATGGCTACACCTTC CASSLDRGFYGYTF
TRBJ2-5 . many TRBV3-1 TGTGCCAGCAGCCAAGCGCAGCGAGAGACCCAGTACTTC CASSQAQRETQYF
TRBJ2-7 TRBD1 many TRBV5-6 TGTGCCAGCAGCTTGGGCGGGACAGGGTACTACGAGCAGTACTTC CASSLGGTGYYEQYF
TRBJ2-7 . many TRBV10-2 TGCGCCAGCAACGATGCCAGGAACGAGCAGTACTTC CASNDARNEQYF
TRBJ1-2 . many TRBV3-1 TGTGCCAGCAGCCAAGATAGAAACTATGGCTACACCTTC CASSQDRNYGYTF
TRBJ2-4 . few TRBV19 TGTGCCAGTAGTAGGGGCACGCCATCAGCCAAAAACATTCAGTACTTC CASSRGTPSAKNIQYF
TRBJ2-5 . many TRBV3-1 TGTGCCAGCAGCCTGGGTGATTATTGGACCCAGTACTTC CASSLGDYWTQYF
TRBJ2-7 TRBD2 many TRBV20-1 TGCAGTGCTAGAGATCGAGAGCGGGGGGTCCCATACGAGCAGTACTTC CSARDRERGVPYEQYF
TRBJ1-5 . many TRBV19 TGTGCCAGTAGTATTCTAGGGGGCAATCAGCCCCAGCATTTT CASSILGGNQPQHF
TRBJ1-6 TRBD1 many TRBV29-1 TGCAGCGTGGCGAAGGGGGACAGGGACAGTTCACCCCTCCACTTT CSVAKGDRDSSPLHF
TRBJ1-6 . many TRBV27 TGTGCCAGCGGTGGGGGCCACTCCTATAATTCACCCCTCCACTTT CASGGGHSYNSPLHF
TRBJ1-1 . many TRBV7-9 TGTGCCAGCAACCACGGGTCACCCTGGGAAAGCACTGAAGCTTTCTTT CASNHGSPWESTEAFF
TRBJ1-2 TRBD1 many TRBV15 TGTGCCACCAGCAGAGATCAGGGACAGCTTTTCTATGGCTACACCTTC CATSRDQGQLFYGYTF
TRBJ2-2 TRBD1 many TRBV6-1 TGTGCCAGCAGTGGAGGGACAGGGGGAAGCGGGGAGCTGTTTTTT CASSGGTGGSGELFF
TRBJ2-7 . many TRBV6-5 TGTGCCAGCAGGCACAACAGGGATTCCTACGAGCAGTACTTC CASRHNRDSYEQYF
TRBJ2-5 . . TRBV6-2/TRBV6-3 TGTGCCAGCAGTCGACAGGGACTAGAAGAGACCCAGTACTTC CASSRQGLEETQYF
TRBJ1-5 TRBD1 . TRBV4-1 TGCGCCAGCAGCGGAGAGGGACAGTCCAATCAGCCCCAGCATTTT CASSGEGQSNQPQHF
TRBJ2-6 . many TRBV5-5 TGTGCCAGCAGCTTGATTGCTGGGGCCAACGTCCTGACTTTC CASSLIAGANVLTF
TRBJ1-5 . many TRBV12-3/TRBV12-4 TGTGCCAGCAGTTCCCAGGGGAGGCGCAATCAGCCCCAGCATTTT CASSSQGRRNQPQHF
TRBJ1-1 . many TRBV7-8 TGTGCCAGCAGCTTAGTGGTCGGGGCAGGGGCACTGTTAGCTTTCTTT CASSLVVGAGALLAFF
TRBJ1-5 TRBD1 many TRBV7-9 TGTGCCAGCAGCCAAGCGCTTGGGGACAGGCTCCAGCCCCAGCATTTT CASSQALGDRLQPQHF
TRBJ2-2 . many TRBV11-2 TGTGCCAGCAGCTTATCGGCTTCTGGGTGGCAGGGGAACACCGGGGAGCTGTTTTTT CASSLSASGWQGNTGELFF
TRBJ2-5 . many TRBV7-2 TGTGCCAGCAGCCTACGGCCCGGCCGAGGGGAGACCCAGTACTTC CASSLRPGRGETQYF
TRBJ2-1 TRBD2 many TRBV12-3/TRBV12-4 TGTGCCAGCAGTTCAGGGACTACCTACAATGAGCAGTTCTTC CASSSGTTYNEQFF
TRBJ1-6 TRBD1 many TRBV7-7 TGTGCCAGCAGCTTATGTTGGGACAGCAGCTCCTATAATTCACCCCTCCACTTT CASSLCWDSSSYNSPLHF
TRBJ2-3 . many TRBV12-3/TRBV12-4 TGTGCCAGCAGTTTAAGCAGCCACACAGATACGCAGTATTTT CASSLSSHTDTQYF
TRBJ2-3 TRBD1 . TRBV7-6 TGTGCCAGCAGCCCAGGACAGGGTGTCGACACAGATACGCAGTATTTT CASSPGQGVDTDTQYF
TRBJ2-4 . . TRBV5-5 TGTGCCAGCAGCTTGGCGCCTTTCCTCTGGTACTTC CASSLAPFLWYF
TRBJ2-1 TRBD2 many TRBV28 TGTGCCAGCAGGGCGGGGGGGCTCAATGAGCAGTTCTTC CASRAGGLNEQFF
TRBJ2-7 . many TRBV6-1 TGTGCCAGCAGTGACCCCCCGGGACGGAGGGCGGCACCTTACGAGCAGTACTTC CASSDPPGRRAAPYEQYF
TRBJ2-5 TRBD1 many TRBV5-1 TGCGCCAGCAGCGCCACGACAGGGGGAGAGACCCAGTACTTC CASSATTGGETQYF
TRBJ1-2 . few TRBV7-9 TGTGCCAGCAGCTTGGACTTCACTGGCTACACCTTC CASSLDFTGYTF
TRBJ1-5 TRBD1 many TRBV18 TGTGCCAGCTCAGCGAGACAGGGGAATAATCAGCCCCAGCATTTT CASSARQGNNQPQHF
TRBJ2-1 . many TRBV4-1 TGCGCCAGCAGCCAAGCCCCATCCGGGGGCAATGAGCAGTTCTTC CASSQAPSGGNEQFF
TRBJ1-1 . many TRBV6-6 TGTGCCAGCAGTTACTCCGGGACGGCGAACACTGAAGCTTTCTTT CASSYSGTANTEAFF
TRBJ2-5 TRBD2 many TRBV20-1 TGCAGTGCTAGTAGACTAGCGAGACAGACCCAGTACTTC CSASRLARQTQYF
TRBJ2-7 TRBD1 many TRBV5-1 TGCGCCAGCAGCTTAGATGGGACAGGGGGCCTCGAGCAGTACTTC CASSLDGTGGLEQYF
TRBJ2-1 TRBD1 . TRBV5-8 TGTGCCAGCAGCTTCGGACAGGGGATGAATGAGCAGTTCTTC CASSFGQGMNEQFF
TRBJ2-3 . many TRBV6-4 TGTGCCAGCAGTGACTTCGTGGGCACAGATACGCAGTATTTT CASSDFVGTDTQYF
TRBJ2-6 . few TRBV27 TGTGCCAGCAGTTTAGAGGGGCTCTCTGGGGCCAACGTCCTGACTTTC CASSLEGLSGANVLTF
TRBJ2-3 TRBD1 . TRBV19 TGTGCCAGTAGTCCGCGGGACAGGGGCATGGATACGCAGTATTTT CASSPRDRGMDTQYF
TRBJ2-5 . few TRBV18 TGTGCCAGCTCACCACTCGGGGGACAAGAGACCCAGTACTTC CASSPLGGQETQYF
TRBJ2-2 . many TRBV4-1 TGCGCCAGCAGCCAAGATCACATGGGCACCGGGGAGCTGTTTTTT CASSQDHMGTGELFF
TRBJ2-5 . few TRBV5-5 TGTGCCAGCAGCTTGCAGGGGCAAGAGACCCAGTACTTC CASSLQGQETQYF
TRBJ2-1 . . TRBV5-1 TGCGCCAGCAGCCGTGGGGGGAGCTCCTACAATGAGCAGTTCTTC CASSRGGSSYNEQFF
TRBJ1-1 TRBD1 many TRBV19 TGTGCCAGTAGTACTCGGGACAGTAGGAACACTGAAGCTTTCTTT CASSTRDSRNTEAFF
TRBJ2-2 TRBD1 . TRBV28 TGTGCCAGCAGCCTGCCGGGACAGGGATACACCGGGGAGCTGTTTTTT CASSLPGQGYTGELFF
TRBJ2-1 TRBD1 few TRBV29-1 TGCAGCGCATCAGGGGGCGAGGGCTACAATGAGCAGTTCTTC CSASGGEGYNEQFF
TRBJ2-5 TRBD2 . TRBV12-3/TRBV12-4 TGTGCCAGCAGAGGAGCGGGGGGGCGGGAGACCCAGTACTTC CASRGAGGRETQYF
TRBJ2-3 TRBD1 . TRBV19 TGTGTCAGTAGAACAACAGGGGGGAGCTTTACAGATACGCAGTATTTT CVSRTTGGSFTDTQYF